The 32 T cell receptor beta chains reported below all come from one sample, sequenced in a study of monozygotic twins with inflammatory bowel disease. Reprocessing the 5' RACE reads, TCRdb reports a single entry for every CDR3 protein and omits DNA. This sample's table reports 160,000 or so distinct CDR3 sequences. The specimen was blood. The source of these receptors is a human donor with ulcerative colitis or Crohn's disease, or a healthy co-twin of an affected twin (not recorded which).

The chain links TRBV7-2 to TRBJ2-5; TCRdb gives TRBD1 as the D gene, but with no DNA this cannot be confirmed. CDR3 size: 14 residues. The germline gives CDR1 SGHTA, CDR2 FQGNSA. CDR3 residues: CASSSQGRGETQYF.

The rearrangement links TRBV20-1 to TRBJ2-3. The CDR3 spans 15 residues. Germline-derived CDR1 and CDR2 are DFQATT and SNEGSKA (reference sequence). Here the CDR3 reads CSARSLAGNTDTQYF.

The CDR3 loop reads CASTVTGQKQETQYF. This chain joins TRBV28 and TRBJ2-5; TCRdb names TRBD1, which stays unverified in the absence of DNA. Germline V gene data show CDR1 as MDHEN and CDR2 as SYDVKM. This CDR3 contains 15 residues.

This chain uses TRBV12-3 or TRBV12-4 with TRBJ2-2; TCRdb selects TRBD1, and the lack of DNA leaves this call unchecked. This CDR3 region has 15 residues. The CDR3: CASSTGTTNTGELFF.

The chain recombines TRBV7-9 with TRBJ2-2; the TCRdb call, TRBD2, lacks DNA for checking. Germline V gives CDR1 SEHNR, CDR2 FQNEAQ (reference sequence). This CDR3 contains 14 residues. CDR3 sequence reads: CASTNSGGTGELFF.

The genes are TRBV7-2 and TRBJ2-7. This CDR3 is 13 amino acids long. Germline assignment: CDR1 SGHTA and CDR2 FQGNSA. CDR3 loop: CASSFDLGYEQYF.

The chain links TRBV5-6 to TRBJ1-1; the D call from TCRdb, TRBD1, cannot be confirmed without DNA. The CDR3 sequence is 15 residues long. Germline V lookup: CDR1 SGHDT, CDR2 YYEEEE. CDR3 in amino acids: CASGRRRQGDTEAFF.

This rearrangement joins TRBV7-2 to TRBJ2-1; the D gene TCRdb calls, TRBD1, cannot be checked with no DNA. Germline V gene data show CDR1 as SGHTA and CDR2 as FQGNSA. The CDR3 has 16 residues. The CDR3 protein is CASSPRDPLRYNEQFF.

The CDR3 spells CASSLSGKTQYF. J is TRBJ2-5 and V is TRBV27. Germline CDR1 reads MNHEY; CDR2 reads SMNVEV (reference sequence). CDR3 length: 12 amino acids.

The genes are TRBV7-8 and TRBJ1-2; TCRdb calls TRBD1, which cannot be checked without DNA. The CDR3 spans 17 residues. The V gene's germline CDR1 is SGHVS and CDR2 FQNEAQ. Here the CDR3 reads CASSPPLRTGGLYGYTF.

The V gene is TRBV5-1, the J gene TRBJ2-7; TCRdb returns TRBD2, unconfirmable since there is no DNA. The CDR3 is 16 amino acids. CDR1 and CDR2 from the germline V gene are SGHRS and YFSETQ. The CDR3 reads CASSFTASGGYYEQYF.

The rearrangement uses TRBV7-2 and TRBJ2-2; TCRdb lists TRBD2, though no DNA is available to test this call. The CDR3 consists of 16 residues. The germline V gene encodes CDR1 SGHTA and CDR2 FQGNSA. This CDR3 reads CASSYSGTSVSGELFF.

The CDR3 here is CASSYPGHDPQETQYF. The chain joins TRBV7-9 to TRBJ2-5; TCRdb's D call, TRBD1, is unchecked because there is no DNA. Per germline, CDR1 SEHNR and CDR2 FQNEAQ (reference sequence). CDR3 length: 16 residues.

V is TRBV5-5 and J is TRBJ2-7; TCRdb picks TRBD2, but there is no DNA to check that call. The CDR3 contains 16 residues. CDR1 and CDR2 (germline): SGHKS, YYEKEE (reference sequence). CDR3 in amino acids: CASSPSGLAGTYEQYF.

The chain recombines TRBV5-6 with TRBJ1-4. Germline assignment: CDR1 SGHDT and CDR2 YYEEEE. This CDR3 region has 16 residues. CDR3 in amino acids: CASSLPGSATNEKLFF.

The chain combines TRBV5-6 with TRBJ2-7; lacking DNA, the TRBD2 call made by TCRdb goes unchecked. CDR3 size: 12 residues. From germline, CDR1 is SGHDT and CDR2 YYEEEE. The CDR3 loop reads CASSLGTAGQYF.

J is TRBJ2-7 and V is TRBV20-1. The V gene's germline CDR1 is DFQATT and CDR2 SNEGSKA (reference sequence). The CDR3 is 11 residues long. The CDR3 loop is CSVPGGYEQYF.

The chain uses TRBV5-1 and TRBJ1-5; absent DNA, TCRdb's TRBD1 call cannot be checked. From germline, CDR1 is SGHRS and CDR2 YFSETQ. The CDR3 length is 15 residues. This CDR3 is CASSSGRGGNQPQHF.

The genes are TRBV11-2 and TRBJ1-6; TCRdb proposes TRBD1, but this gene call is untestable without DNA. The germline CDR1 and CDR2 sequences are SGHAT and FQNNGV. CDR3 length equals 15 residues. The CDR3 protein is CASSPRGTYNSPLHF.

The chain recombines TRBV5-6 with TRBJ1-2; without DNA, the TCRdb call of TRBD1 cannot be checked. Germline V gives CDR1 SGHDT, CDR2 YYEEEE. This CDR3 has 15 residues. This CDR3 is CASAGDILTRYGYTF.

The chain is built from TRBV7-8 and TRBJ2-7; the D gene TCRdb calls, TRBD1, cannot be checked with no DNA. The V gene's germline CDR1 is SGHVS and CDR2 FQNEAQ. The CDR3 is made up of 15 amino acids. CDR3 amino acids: CASSLQDRDPYDQYF. Based on the CDR3 plus reference TRBV7-8 and TRBJ2-7, the full variable domain is GAGVSQSPRYKVAKRGQDVALRCDPISGHVSLFWYQQALGQGPEFLTYFQNEAQLDKSGLPSDRFFAERPEGSVSTLKIQRTQQEDSAVYLCASSLQDRDPYDQYFGPGTRLTVT.

The chain uses TRBV20-1 and TRBJ2-5; TCRdb's assignment of TRBD2 cannot be checked, as there is no DNA. The V gene's germline CDR1 is DFQATT and CDR2 SNEGSKA (reference sequence). CDR3 size: 12 residues. The chain's CDR3 is CSAIRGGETQYF.

The V gene is TRBV20-1, the J gene TRBJ1-5; TCRdb calls TRBD1, which cannot be checked without DNA. Germline CDR1 and CDR2: DFQATT and SNEGSKA (reference sequence). This CDR3 is 12 amino acids long. The CDR3 spells CSVRDSNQPQHF.

CDR3 sequence: CASSPPTGGFYGYTF. This chain uses TRBV27 with TRBJ1-2; checking the TCRdb D call of TRBD1 is not possible without DNA. The CDR3 runs to 15 residues. Germline-derived CDR1 and CDR2 are MNHEY and SMNVEV (reference sequence).

The genes are TRBV3-1 and TRBJ2-7; TCRdb gives TRBD1 as the D gene, but with no DNA this cannot be confirmed. The CDR3 is made up of 14 amino acids. CDR1 is LGHDT, CDR2 YNNKEL, per germline (reference sequence). The CDR3 sequence: CASSHNGQNNEQYF.

This chain links TRBV7-3 with TRBJ1-1. Germline values: CDR1 SGHTA, CDR2 FQGTGA. CDR3 length equals 14 residues. CDR3 protein: CASSLTYRDSEAFF. The whole variable domain, remainder taken from reference TRBV7-3 and TRBJ1-1, is GAGVSQTPSNKVTEKGKYVELRCDPISGHTALYWYRQSLGQGPEFLIYFQGTGAADDSGLPNDRFFAVRPEGSVSTLKIQRTERGDSAVYLCASSLTYRDSEAFFGQGTRLTVV.

The J gene is TRBJ2-7, the V gene TRBV20-1; the TRBD1 assignment by TCRdb is unverifiable without DNA. The length of the CDR3 is 13 residues. From germline, CDR1 is DFQATT and CDR2 SNEGSKA (reference sequence). CDR3 region: CSSYDGGEGEQYF.

This chain joins TRBV2 and TRBJ2-1; absent DNA, TCRdb's TRBD2 call cannot be checked. The CDR3 totals 12 residues. Germline CDR1 and CDR2: SNHLY and FYNNEI. This chain's CDR3 is CASRAGTRMQLF. Full variable domain (remainder filled in from reference TRBV2 and TRBJ2-1): EPEVTQTPSHQVTQMGQEVILRCVPISNHLYFYWYRQILGQKVEFLVSFYNNEISEKSEIFDDQFSVERPDGSNFTLKIRSTKLEDSAMYFCASRAGTRMQLFGPGTRLTVL.

This chain joins TRBV5-1 and TRBJ2-2; lacking DNA, the TRBD2 call made by TCRdb goes unchecked. CDR1 is SGHRS and CDR2 is YFSETQ in the germline V gene. The CDR3 has 14 residues. The CDR3 loop reads CASSFARRTGELFF.

This chain joins TRBV9 and TRBJ2-5; TCRdb calls TRBD1, which cannot be checked without DNA. Germline V gene sequence: CDR1 SGDLS, CDR2 YYNGEE. CDR3 length equals 14 residues. CDR3 loop: CASSVNGDRETQYF.

This rearrangement joins TRBV20-1 to TRBJ2-1; there is no DNA to check the TCRdb D call of TRBD2. Germline V gene data show CDR1 as DFQATT and CDR2 as SNEGSKA (reference sequence). The CDR3 extends over 17 amino acids. This CDR3 reads CSAPRGLAGVSYNEQFF.

The J gene is TRBJ1-3, the V gene TRBV13; TCRdb lists TRBD1, though no DNA is available to test this call. Germline V gene data show CDR1 as PRHDT and CDR2 as FYEKMQ (reference sequence). The CDR3 extends over 14 amino acids. CDR3: CASRFRQGGMSPYF.